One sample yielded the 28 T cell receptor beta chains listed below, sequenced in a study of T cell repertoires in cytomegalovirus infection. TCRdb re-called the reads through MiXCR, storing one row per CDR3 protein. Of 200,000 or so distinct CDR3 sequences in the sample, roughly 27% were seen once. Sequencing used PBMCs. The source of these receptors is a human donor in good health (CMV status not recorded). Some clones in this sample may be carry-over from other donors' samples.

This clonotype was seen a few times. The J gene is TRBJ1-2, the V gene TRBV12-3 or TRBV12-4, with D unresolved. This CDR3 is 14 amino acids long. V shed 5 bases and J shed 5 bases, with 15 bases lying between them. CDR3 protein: CASSPRLERYGYTF. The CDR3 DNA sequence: TGTGCCAGCAGTCCTCGGTTAGAGCGTTATGGCTACACCTTC.

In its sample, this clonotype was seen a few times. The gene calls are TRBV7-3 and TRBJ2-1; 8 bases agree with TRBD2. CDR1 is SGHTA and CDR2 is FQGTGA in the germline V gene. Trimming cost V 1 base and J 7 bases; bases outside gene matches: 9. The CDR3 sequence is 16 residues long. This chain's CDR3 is CASSLRVGGAGNEQFF. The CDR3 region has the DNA TGTGCCAGCAGCTTAAGGGTCGGGGGGGCCGGGAATGAGCAGTTCTTC.

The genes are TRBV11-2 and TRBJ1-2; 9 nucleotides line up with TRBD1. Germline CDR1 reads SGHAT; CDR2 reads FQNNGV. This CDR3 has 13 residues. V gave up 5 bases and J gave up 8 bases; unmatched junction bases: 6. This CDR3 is CASSPTGGRGYTF. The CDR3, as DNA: TGTGCCAGCAGCCCGACAGGGGGAAGAGGCTACACCTTC.

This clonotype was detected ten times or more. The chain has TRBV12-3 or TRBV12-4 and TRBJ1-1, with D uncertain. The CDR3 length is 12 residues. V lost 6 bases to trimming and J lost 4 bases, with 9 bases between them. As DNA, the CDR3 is TGTGCCAGCAGCCCGACGGGCACTGAAGCTTTCTTT. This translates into CASSPTGTEAFF.

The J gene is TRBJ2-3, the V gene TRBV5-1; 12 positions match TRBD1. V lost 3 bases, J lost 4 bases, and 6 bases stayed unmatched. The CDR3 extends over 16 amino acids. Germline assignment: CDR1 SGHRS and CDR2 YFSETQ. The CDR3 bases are TGCGCCAGCAGCTCCGGGACAGGGGGCTTGGCAGATACGCAGTATTTT. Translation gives CASSSGTGGLADTQYF.

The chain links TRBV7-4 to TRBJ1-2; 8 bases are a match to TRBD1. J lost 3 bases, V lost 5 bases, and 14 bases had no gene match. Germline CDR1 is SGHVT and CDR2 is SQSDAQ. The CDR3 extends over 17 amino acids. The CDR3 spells CASSPRQMGRGHYGYTF. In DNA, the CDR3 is TGTGCCAGCAGCCCCCGGCAGATGGGCAGGGGGCACTATGGCTACACCTTC.

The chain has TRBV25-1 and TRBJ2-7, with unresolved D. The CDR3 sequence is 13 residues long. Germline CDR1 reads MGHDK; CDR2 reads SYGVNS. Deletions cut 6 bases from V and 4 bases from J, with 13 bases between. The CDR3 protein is CASSLQGLYEQYF. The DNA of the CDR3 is TGTGCCAGCAGCCTTCAAGGGTTATACGAGCAGTACTTC.

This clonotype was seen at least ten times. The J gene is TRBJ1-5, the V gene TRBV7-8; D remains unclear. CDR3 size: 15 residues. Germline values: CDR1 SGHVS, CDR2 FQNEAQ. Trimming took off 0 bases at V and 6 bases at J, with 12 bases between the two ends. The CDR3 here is CASSLAGEFGQPQHF. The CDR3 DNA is TGTGCCAGCAGCTTAGCGGGAGAATTCGGTCAGCCCCAGCATTTT.

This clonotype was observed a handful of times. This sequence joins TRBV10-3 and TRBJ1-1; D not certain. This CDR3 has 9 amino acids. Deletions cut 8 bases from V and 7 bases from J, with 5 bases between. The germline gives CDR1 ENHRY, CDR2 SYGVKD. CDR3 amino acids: CAIEGEAFF. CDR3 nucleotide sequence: TGTGCCATCGAGGGTGAAGCTTTCTTT.

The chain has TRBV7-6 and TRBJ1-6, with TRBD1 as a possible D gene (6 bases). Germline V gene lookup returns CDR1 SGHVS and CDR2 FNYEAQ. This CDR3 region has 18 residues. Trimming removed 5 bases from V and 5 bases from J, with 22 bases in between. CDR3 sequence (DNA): TGTGCCAGCAGCAGCGACCCACAGGGACTACGAAATAATTCACCCCTCCACTTT. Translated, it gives CASSSDPQGLRNNSPLHF.

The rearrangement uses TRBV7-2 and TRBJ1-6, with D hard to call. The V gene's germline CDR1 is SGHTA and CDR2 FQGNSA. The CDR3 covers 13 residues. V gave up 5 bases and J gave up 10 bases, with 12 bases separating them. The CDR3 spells CASSPETISPLHF. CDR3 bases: TGTGCCAGCAGCCCGGAAACGATCTCACCCCTCCACTTT. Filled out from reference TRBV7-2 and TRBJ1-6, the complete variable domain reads GAGVSQSPSNKVTEKGKDVELRCDPISGHTALYWYRQSLGQGLEFLIYFQGNSAPDKSGLPSDRFSAERTGGSVSTLTIQRTQQEDSAVYLCASSPETISPLHFGNGTRLTVT.

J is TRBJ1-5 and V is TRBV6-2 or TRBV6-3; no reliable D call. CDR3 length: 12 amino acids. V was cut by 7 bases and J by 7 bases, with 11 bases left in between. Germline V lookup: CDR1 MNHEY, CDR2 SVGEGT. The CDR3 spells CASKLGAQPQHF. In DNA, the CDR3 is TGTGCCAGCAAGCTGGGCGCGCAGCCCCAGCATTTT.

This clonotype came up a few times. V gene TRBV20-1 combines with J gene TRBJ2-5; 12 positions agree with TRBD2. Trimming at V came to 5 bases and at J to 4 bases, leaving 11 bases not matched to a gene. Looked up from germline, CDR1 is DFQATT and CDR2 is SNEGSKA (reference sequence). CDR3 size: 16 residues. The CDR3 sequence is CSALSSGGAFAETQYF. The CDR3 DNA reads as TGCAGTGCTCTCTCTAGCGGGGGGGCCTTTGCAGAGACCCAGTACTTC.

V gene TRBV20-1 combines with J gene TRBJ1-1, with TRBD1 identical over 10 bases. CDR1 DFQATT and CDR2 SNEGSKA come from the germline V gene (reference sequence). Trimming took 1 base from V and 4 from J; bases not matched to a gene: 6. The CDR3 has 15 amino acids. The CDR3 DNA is TGCAGTGCTAGAGGGGACAGGGGCTTGGGCACTGAAGCTTTCTTT. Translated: CSARGDRGLGTEAFF.

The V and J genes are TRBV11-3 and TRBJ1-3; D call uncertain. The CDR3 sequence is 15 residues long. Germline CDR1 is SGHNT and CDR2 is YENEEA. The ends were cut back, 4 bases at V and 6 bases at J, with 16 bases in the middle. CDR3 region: CASSSSPADENTIYF. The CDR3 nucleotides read TGTGCCAGCAGCTCCTCACCGGCGGACGAAAACACCATATATTTT.

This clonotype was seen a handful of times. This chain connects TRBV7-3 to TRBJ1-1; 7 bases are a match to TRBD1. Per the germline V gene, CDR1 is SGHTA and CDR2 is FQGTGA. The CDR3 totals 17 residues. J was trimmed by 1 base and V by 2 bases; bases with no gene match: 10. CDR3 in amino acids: CASSLQGGVARNTEAFF. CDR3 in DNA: TGTGCCAGCAGCTTACAGGGGGGGGTCGCGCGGAACACTGAAGCTTTCTTT.

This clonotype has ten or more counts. The DNA of the CDR3 is TGTGCCAGCAGCTTAGGCCTAGTAGATGTACCTTACAATGAGCAGTTCTTC. Translating it yields CASSLGLVDVPYNEQFF. V and J are TRBV7-8 and TRBJ2-1; D gene ambiguous. V was shortened by 1 base and J by 4 bases, with 17 bases between the two germline ends. CDR1 is SGHVS, CDR2 FQNEAQ, per germline. The CDR3 has 17 residues.

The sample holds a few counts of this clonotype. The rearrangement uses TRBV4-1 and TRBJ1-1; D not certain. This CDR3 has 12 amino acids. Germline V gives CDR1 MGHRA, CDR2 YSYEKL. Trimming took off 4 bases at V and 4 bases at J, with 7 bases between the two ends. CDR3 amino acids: CASSLMGTEAFF. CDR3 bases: TGCGCCAGCAGCCTCATGGGCACTGAAGCTTTCTTT.

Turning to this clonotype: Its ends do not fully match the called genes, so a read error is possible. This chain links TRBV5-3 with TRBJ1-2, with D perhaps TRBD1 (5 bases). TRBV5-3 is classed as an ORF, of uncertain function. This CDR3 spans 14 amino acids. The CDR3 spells CASSLDVGLPGYTF. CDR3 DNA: TGTGCCAGCAGCTTGGATGTGGGGCTCCCTGGCTACACCTTC.

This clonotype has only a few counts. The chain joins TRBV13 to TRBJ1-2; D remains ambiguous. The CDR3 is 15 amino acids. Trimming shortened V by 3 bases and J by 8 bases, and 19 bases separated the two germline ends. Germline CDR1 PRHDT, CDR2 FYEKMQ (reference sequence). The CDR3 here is CASSFRSDISGGYTF. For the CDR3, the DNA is TGTGCCAGCAGCTTCCGGAGCGATATTTCGGGGGGCTACACCTTC.

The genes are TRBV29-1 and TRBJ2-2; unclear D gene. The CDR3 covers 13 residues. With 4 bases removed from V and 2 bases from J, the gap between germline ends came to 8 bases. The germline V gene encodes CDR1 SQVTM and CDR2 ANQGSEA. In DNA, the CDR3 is TGCAGCGTTGGAGTAGCCAACACCGGGGAGCTGTTTTTT. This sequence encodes CSVGVANTGELFF.

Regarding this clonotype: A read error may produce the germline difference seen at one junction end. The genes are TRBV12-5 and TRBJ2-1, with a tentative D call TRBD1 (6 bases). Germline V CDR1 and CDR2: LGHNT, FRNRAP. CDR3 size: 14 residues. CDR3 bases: TGTGCTAGTGGTTTGTCCGGACAGACCAATAAGCAGTTCTTC. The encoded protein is CASGLSGQTNKQFF.

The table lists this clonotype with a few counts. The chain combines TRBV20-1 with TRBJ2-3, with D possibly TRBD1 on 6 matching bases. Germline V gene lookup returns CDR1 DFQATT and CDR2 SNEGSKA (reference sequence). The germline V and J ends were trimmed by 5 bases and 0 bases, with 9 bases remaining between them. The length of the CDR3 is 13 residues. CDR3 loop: CSAPGASTDTQYF. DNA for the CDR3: TGCAGTGCTCCAGGGGCGAGCACAGATACGCAGTATTTT.

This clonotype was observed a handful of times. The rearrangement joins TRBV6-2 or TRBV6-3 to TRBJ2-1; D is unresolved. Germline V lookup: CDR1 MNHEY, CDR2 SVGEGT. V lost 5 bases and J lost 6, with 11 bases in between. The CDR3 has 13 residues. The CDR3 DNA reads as TGTGCCAGCAGTGCGCCCGATGGCAATGAGCAGTTCTTC. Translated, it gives CASSAPDGNEQFF.

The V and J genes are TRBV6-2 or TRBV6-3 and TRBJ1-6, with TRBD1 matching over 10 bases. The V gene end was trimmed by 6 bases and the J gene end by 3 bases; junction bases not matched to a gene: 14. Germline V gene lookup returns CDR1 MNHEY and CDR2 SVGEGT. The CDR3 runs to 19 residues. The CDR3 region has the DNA TGTGCCAGCAGGGAACTCGGGACAGGGGCTTTCTTCTATAATTCACCCCTCCACTTT. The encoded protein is CASRELGTGAFFYNSPLHF.

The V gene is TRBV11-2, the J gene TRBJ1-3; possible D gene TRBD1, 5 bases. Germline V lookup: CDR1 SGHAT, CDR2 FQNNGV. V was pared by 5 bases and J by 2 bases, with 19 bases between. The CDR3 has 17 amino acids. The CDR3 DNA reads TGTGCCAGCAGCCTGCAGGGACTGATCGGTCCTGGAAACACCATATATTTT. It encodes CASSLQGLIGPGNTIYF.

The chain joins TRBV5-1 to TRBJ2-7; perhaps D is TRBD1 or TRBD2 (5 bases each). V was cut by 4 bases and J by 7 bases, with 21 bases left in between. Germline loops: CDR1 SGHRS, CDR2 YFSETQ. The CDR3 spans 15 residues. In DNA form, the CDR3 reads TGCGCCAGCAGCGTCGCCGGGACCGACACGGGTGAGCAGTACTTC. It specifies CASSVAGTDTGEQYF.

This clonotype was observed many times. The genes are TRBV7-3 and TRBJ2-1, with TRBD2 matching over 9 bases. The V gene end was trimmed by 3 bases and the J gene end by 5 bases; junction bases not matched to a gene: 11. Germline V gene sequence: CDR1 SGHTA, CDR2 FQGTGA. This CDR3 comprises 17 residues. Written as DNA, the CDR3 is TGTGCCAGCAGCTTGGAAGGGCGGCGGGGGGGCGACAATGAGCAGTTCTTC. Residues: CASSLEGRRGGDNEQFF.